A single sample is the source of the 27 T cell receptor beta chains below, sequenced in a study of blood T cell repertoires in COVID-19. Produced via immunoSEQ multiplex PCR; TCRdb's table is partial and in-frame only. The sample includes more than 95,000 clones, about 86% seen only once; the top ten take around 3.5%. Sample: peripheral blood. Every receptor here comes from a human donor in a cohort sampled during active COVID-19.

The J gene is TRBJ2-7, the V gene TRBV29-1; a weak D match, TRBD2 (6 bases). The CDR3 runs to 11 residues. V lost 6 bases to trimming and J lost 3 bases, with 9 bases between them. The germline CDR1 and CDR2 sequences are SQVTM and ANQGSEA. As DNA, the CDR3 is TGCAGCGTGGGGACTTTCTACGAGCAGTACTTC. This sequence encodes CSVGTFYEQYF.

The CDR3 protein is CASSSGRTSGYEQYF. CDR3 bases: TGCGCCAGCAGCTCTGGGAGGACTAGCGGGTACGAGCAGTACTTC. The genes are TRBV5-1 and TRBJ2-7; 11 bases fit TRBD2. Trimming took 3 bases from V and 4 from J; bases not matched to a gene: 6. Per germline, CDR1 SGHRS and CDR2 YFSETQ. The CDR3 is 15 residues long.

The chain recombines TRBV4-3 with TRBJ2-3, with D possibly matching TRBD1 (6 bases). The CDR3 consists of 14 residues. Germline lookup yields CDR1 LGHNA and CDR2 YSLEER. The V gene lost 3 bases and the J gene lost 4 bases, with 11 bases spanning the gap. The CDR3 reads CASSQVTGADTQYF. The CDR3, as DNA: TGCGCCAGCAGCCAGGTGACAGGAGCAGATACGCAGTATTTT.

The chain links TRBV20-1 to TRBJ2-1; 7 bases are a match to TRBD1. This CDR3 spans 14 amino acids. J lost 4 bases, V lost 3 bases, and 6 bases had no gene match. CDR1 and CDR2 (germline): DFQATT, SNEGSKA (reference sequence). CDR3 loop: CSASGDSLYNEQFF. The CDR3 region has the DNA TGCAGTGCTAGTGGGGACAGCTTGTACAATGAGCAGTTCTTC.

The V gene is TRBV29-1, the J gene TRBJ1-1; 10 bases fit TRBD1. Germline V gives CDR1 SQVTM, CDR2 ANQGSEA. This CDR3 has 14 residues. Trimming at V came to 3 bases and at J to 2 bases, leaving 3 bases not matched to a gene. The CDR3, as DNA: TGCAGCGTTGAGACAGGGGGCTTTAACACTGAAGCTTTCTTT. The encoded protein is CSVETGGFNTEAFF.

V and J are TRBV5-1 and TRBJ2-3; 15 bases are a match to TRBD2. Germline values: CDR1 SGHRS, CDR2 YFSETQ. This CDR3 is built from 17 residues. V dropped 4 bases and J dropped 3; count of bases not matched to a gene: 6. CDR3 bases: TGCGCCAGCAGCAGAGGGACTAGCGGGAGGCGGACAGATACGCAGTATTTT. Its protein is CASSRGTSGRRTDTQYF.

In this sample, this clone turned up once. The V call is TRBV5-1, the J call TRBJ2-5, with TRBD2 matching 12 bases. With 4 bases clipped from V and 5 bases from J, the junction kept 12 bases outside the gene matches. Germline CDR1 is SGHRS and CDR2 is YFSETQ. This CDR3 is built from 17 residues. CDR3 sequence: CASSRAALAGGAETQYF. CDR3 nucleotides: TGCGCCAGCAGCAGGGCCGCACTAGCGGGGGGCGCGGAGACCCAGTACTTC.

This clone has just one count. The chain links TRBV28 to TRBJ2-7; 7 bases fit TRBD1. V shed 1 base, J shed 5 bases, and the junction held 8 bases outside the gene matches. Germline values: CDR1 MDHEN, CDR2 SYDVKM. The CDR3 has 15 amino acids. DNA for the CDR3: TGTGCCAGCAGTTTATCAACAGGGGCCCCCCACGAGCAGTACTTC. Its translation: CASSLSTGAPHEQYF.

This sequence joins TRBV29-1 and TRBJ2-2, with 8 bases identical to TRBD1. The CDR3 has 11 amino acids. Germline CDR1 reads SQVTM; CDR2 reads ANQGSEA. The V segment lost 7 bases and the J segment 5 bases; nucleotides outside the gene matches: 0. The CDR3 DNA sequence: TGCAGCGGACAGGGGACCGGGGAGCTGTTTTTT. Translation: CSGQGTGELFF.

In its sample, this clone was seen many times. The rearrangement uses TRBV16 and TRBJ1-5, with D hard to call. Germline V gene sequence: CDR1 KGHSY, CDR2 FQNENV. V was clipped by 1 base and J by 5 bases, with 12 bases between them. The CDR3 runs to 15 residues. CDR3 sequence (DNA): TGTGCCAGCAGCCAATTAGGAGGACCTTATCAGCCCCAGCATTTT. Its translation is CASSQLGGPYQPQHF.

The V call is TRBV7-2, the J call TRBJ2-2, with TRBD2 matching 12 bases. There are 16 residues in the CDR3. V was pared by 8 bases and J by 1 base, with 5 bases of the junction left unmatched. Germline V lookup: CDR1 SGHTA, CDR2 FQGNSA. In DNA form, the CDR3 reads TGTGCCAGCGGCCGGGGACTAGCGGGGAACACCGGGGAGCTGTTTTTT. Protein: CASGRGLAGNTGELFF.

The rearrangement joins TRBV19 to TRBJ2-7, with D possibly matching TRBD1 (6 bases). V was clipped by 5 bases and J by 4 bases, with 21 bases between them. Germline V gene data show CDR1 as LNHDA and CDR2 as SQIVND (reference sequence). The CDR3 is 16 residues long. The CDR3 DNA reads TGTGCCAGTAGTCCCCACCTGACAGGCGGCGGATACGAGCAGTACTTC. This codes for CASSPHLTGGGYEQYF. The entire variable domain, with the rest obtained from reference TRBV19 and TRBJ2-7, is as follows: DGGITQSPKYLFRKEGQNVTLSCEQNLNHDAMYWYRQDPGQGLRLIYYSQIVNDFQKGDIAEGYSVSREKKESFPLTVTSAQKNPTAFYLCASSPHLTGGGYEQYFGPGTRLTVT.

The chain links TRBV6-5 to TRBJ1-3; D unresolved. Germline V CDR1 and CDR2: MNHEY, SVGAGI. The CDR3 extends over 15 amino acids. Deletions cut 4 bases from V and 4 bases from J, with 14 bases between. This CDR3 reads CASSSAVLEGNTIYF. In nucleotides, the CDR3 is TGTGCCAGCAGTTCGGCCGTTCTGGAGGGAAACACCATATATTTT.

The chain employs TRBV3-1 (or the pseudogene TRBV3-2) and TRBJ1-2; a possible D gene is TRBD1 (6 bases). This CDR3 is 14 amino acids long. V lost 1 base and J lost 4, with 10 bases in between. The V gene's germline CDR1 is LGHDT and CDR2 YNNKEL (reference sequence). This chain's CDR3 is CASSQGGQPYGYTF. Written as DNA, the CDR3 is TGTGCCAGCAGCCAAGGAGGACAGCCCTATGGCTACACCTTC.

The J gene is TRBJ2-7, the V gene TRBV7-6; 7 nucleotides agree with TRBD1. The CDR3 runs 18 residues. The trim removed 3 bases at V and 3 bases at J, leaving 17 bases unmatched. CDR1 and CDR2 (germline): SGHVS, FNYEAQ. In DNA form, the CDR3 reads TGTGCCAGCAGCTTCATCGAGGGGGCCCGCCAAAGCCGCTACGAGCAGTACTTC. Encoded protein: CASSFIEGARQSRYEQYF.

The J gene is TRBJ2-1, the V gene TRBV7-3, with 10 bases matching TRBD2. The V gene's germline CDR1 is SGHTA and CDR2 FQGTGA. CDR3 size: 18 residues. Unmatched junction bases numbered 10, after V lost 0 bases and J lost 5 bases. The CDR3: CASSLTSGGRRPHNEQFF. The CDR3 DNA reads TGTGCCAGCAGCTTAACTAGCGGGGGGCGAAGGCCCCACAATGAGCAGTTCTTC. Drawing the rest from reference TRBV7-3 and TRBJ2-1, the complete variable domain is GAGVSQTPSNKVTEKGKYVELRCDPISGHTALYWYRQSLGQGPEFLIYFQGTGAADDSGLPNDRFFAVRPEGSVSTLKIQRTERGDSAVYLCASSLTSGGRRPHNEQFFGPGTRLTVL.

J is TRBJ2-5 and V is TRBV7-2; the D gene is possibly TRBD1 (6 bases). CDR3 size: 14 residues. V lost 4 bases to trimming and J lost 7 bases, with 16 bases between them. Germline CDR1 reads SGHTA; CDR2 reads FQGNSA. CDR3 in DNA: TGTGCCAGCAGCTGGCAGGGAGAAGGGGGGACCCAGTACTTC. This encodes CASSWQGEGGTQYF. Complete variable domain (other parts from reference TRBV7-2 and TRBJ2-5): GAGVSQSPSNKVTEKGKDVELRCDPISGHTALYWYRQSLGQGLEFLIYFQGNSAPDKSGLPSDRFSAERTGGSVSTLTIQRTQQEDSAVYLCASSWQGEGGTQYFGPGTRLLVL.

This clone came up once. J is TRBJ2-7 and V is TRBV11-2; 8 nucleotides line up with TRBD1. V was pared by 6 bases and J by 6 bases, with 16 bases of the junction left unmatched. Germline loops: CDR1 SGHAT, CDR2 FQNNGV. CDR3 size: 16 residues. As DNA, the CDR3 is TGTGCCAGCAGTCCCAACCAGGGGGCATCGTTTTTCGAGCAGTACTTC. It yields the protein CASSPNQGASFFEQYF.

The gene calls are TRBV11-1 and TRBJ1-2; TRBD1 aligns across 7 bases. The germline V gene has CDR1 SGHAT and CDR2 FQDESV (reference sequence). The CDR3 is made up of 16 amino acids. After removal of 4 bases from V and 6 bases from J, the junction contained 14 bases not matched to a gene. The CDR3 loop reads CASSSRTGSLANGYTF. CDR3 DNA sequence: TGTGCCAGCAGCTCTCGGACAGGTTCATTGGCCAATGGCTACACCTTC.

This chain links TRBV7-9 with TRBJ1-3, with 7 bases matching TRBD1. This CDR3 spans 15 amino acids. J lost 4 bases, V lost 4 bases, and 7 bases had no gene match. CDR1 is SEHNR, CDR2 FQNEAQ, per germline (reference sequence). The CDR3 region is CASSSPGQLGNTIYF. CDR3 coding DNA: TGTGCCAGCAGCTCACCGGGACAGTTGGGAAACACCATATATTTT.

The gene calls are TRBV9 and TRBJ2-1; no clear D. This CDR3 has 13 residues. V lost 0 bases to trimming and J lost 9 bases, with 10 bases between them. Germline V gene data show CDR1 as SGDLS and CDR2 as YYNGEE. The CDR3 DNA reads as TGTGCCAGCAGCGTAGATGGGCGTTTTGAGCAGTTCTTC. This encodes CASSVDGRFEQFF.

This chain links TRBV5-1 with TRBJ2-2; D is unresolved. The CDR3 has 14 amino acids. CDR1 and CDR2 (germline): SGHRS, YFSETQ. With 1 base removed from V and 2 bases from J, the gap between germline ends came to 6 bases. CDR3 sequence (DNA): TGCGCCAGCAGCTTGACAAGTAACACCGGGGAGCTGTTTTTT. As protein: CASSLTSNTGELFF.

The rearrangement uses TRBV6-2 or TRBV6-3 and TRBJ2-2; D might be TRBD1 (5 bases). The CDR3 consists of 14 residues. The V and J ends lost 5 bases and 1 base respectively, with 8 bases between them. Germline assignment: CDR1 MNHEY and CDR2 SVGEGT. The CDR3 DNA is TGTGCCAGCAGTAGGGGCAGGAACACCGGGGAGCTGTTTTTT. It encodes CASSRGRNTGELFF.

The chain recombines TRBV7-9 with TRBJ2-7, with TRBD2 matching over 8 bases. The CDR3 spans 14 residues. V shed 7 bases and J 5 bases; nucleotides not matched to a gene: 10. Per germline, CDR1 SEHNR and CDR2 FQNEAQ (reference sequence). The CDR3 region is CASTKGAGVDEQYF. The CDR3 DNA is TGTGCCAGCACCAAAGGAGCGGGGGTCGACGAGCAGTACTTC. The variable domain in full, completed from reference TRBV7-9 and TRBJ2-7, reads DTGVSQNPRHKITKRGQNVTFRCDPISEHNRLYWYRQTLGQGPEFLTYFQNEAQLEKSRLLSDRFSAERPKGSFSTLEIQRTEQGDSAMYLCASTKGAGVDEQYFGPGTRLTVT.

The V gene is TRBV7-8, the J gene TRBJ1-5; D is unresolved. Trimming left V 7 bases short and J 1 base short, with 8 bases between. The CDR3 runs to 13 residues. The germline V gene has CDR1 SGHVS and CDR2 FQNEAQ. In DNA, the CDR3 is TGTGCCAGCAACGACGGGAGCAATCAGCCCCAGCATTTT. Protein: CASNDGSNQPQHF.

The rearrangement joins TRBV19 to TRBJ1-1, with D maybe TRBD1 (6 bases). Deletions cut 7 bases from V and 4 bases from J, with 10 bases between. CDR1 is LNHDA and CDR2 is SQIVND in the germline V gene (reference sequence). CDR3 length: 12 amino acids. DNA for the CDR3: TGTGCCAGTATGAGGGGGAGCACTGAAGCTTTCTTT. Protein product: CASMRGSTEAFF.

The rearrangement links TRBV6-2 or TRBV6-3 to TRBJ1-1, with 7 nucleotides matching TRBD1. CDR1 is MNHEY and CDR2 is SVGEGT in the germline V gene. The CDR3 length is 19 residues. V lost 0 bases to trimming and J lost 5 bases; unmatched junction nucleotides: 18. Here the CDR3 reads CASSYSIRQGKGFVTEAFF. As DNA, the CDR3 is TGTGCCAGCAGTTACTCGATTCGACAGGGAAAAGGTTTCGTTACTGAAGCTTTCTTT.